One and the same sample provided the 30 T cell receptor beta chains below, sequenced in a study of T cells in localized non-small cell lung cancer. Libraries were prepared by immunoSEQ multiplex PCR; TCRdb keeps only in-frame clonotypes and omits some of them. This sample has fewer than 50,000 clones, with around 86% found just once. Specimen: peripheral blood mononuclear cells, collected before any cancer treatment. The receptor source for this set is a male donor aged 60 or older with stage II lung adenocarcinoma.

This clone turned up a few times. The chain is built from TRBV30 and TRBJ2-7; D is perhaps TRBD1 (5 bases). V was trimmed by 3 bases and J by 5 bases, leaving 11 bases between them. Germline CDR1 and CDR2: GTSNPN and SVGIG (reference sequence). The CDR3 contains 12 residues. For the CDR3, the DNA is TGTGCCTGGAGCCGACAGATCCACGAGCAGTACTTC. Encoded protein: CAWSRQIHEQYF.

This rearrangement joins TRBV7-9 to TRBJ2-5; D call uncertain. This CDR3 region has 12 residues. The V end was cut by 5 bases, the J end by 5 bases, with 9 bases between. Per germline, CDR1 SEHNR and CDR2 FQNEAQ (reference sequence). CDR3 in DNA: TGTGCCAGCAGCGTAAGTTTGGAGACCCAGTACTTC. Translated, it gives CASSVSLETQYF. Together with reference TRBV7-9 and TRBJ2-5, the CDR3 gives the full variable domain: DTGVSQNPRHKITKRGQNVTFRCDPISEHNRLYWYRQTLGQGPEFLTYFQNEAQLEKSRLLSDRFSAERPKGSFSTLEIQRTEQGDSAMYLCASSVSLETQYFGPGTRLLVL.

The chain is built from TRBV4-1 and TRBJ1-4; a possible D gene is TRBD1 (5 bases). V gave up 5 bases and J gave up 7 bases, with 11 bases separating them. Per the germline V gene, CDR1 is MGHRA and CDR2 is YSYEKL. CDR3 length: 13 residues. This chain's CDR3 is CASSLGPVEKLFF. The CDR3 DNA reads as TGCGCCAGCAGCTTGGGACCTGTTGAAAAACTGTTTTTT.

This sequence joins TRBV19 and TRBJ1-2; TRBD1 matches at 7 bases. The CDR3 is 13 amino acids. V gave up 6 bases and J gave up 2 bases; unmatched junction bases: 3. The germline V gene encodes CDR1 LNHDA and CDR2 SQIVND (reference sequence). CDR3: CASRQTGNYGYTF. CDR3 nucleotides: TGTGCCAGTAGGCAGACAGGGAACTATGGCTACACCTTC.

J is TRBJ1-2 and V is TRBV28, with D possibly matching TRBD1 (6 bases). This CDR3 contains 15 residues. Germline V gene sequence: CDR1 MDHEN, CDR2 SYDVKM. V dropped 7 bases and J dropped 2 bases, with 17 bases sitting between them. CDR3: CASTLGGGTNYGYTF. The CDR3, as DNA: TGTGCCAGCACCTTGGGAGGGGGGACGAACTATGGCTACACCTTC.

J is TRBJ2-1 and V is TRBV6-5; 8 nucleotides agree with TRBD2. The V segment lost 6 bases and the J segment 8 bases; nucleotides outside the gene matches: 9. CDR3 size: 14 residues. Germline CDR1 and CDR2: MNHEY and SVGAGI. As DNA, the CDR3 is TGTGCCAGCAGGTCCGGGACTAGGAGCGATGAGCAGTTCTTC. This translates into CASRSGTRSDEQFF.

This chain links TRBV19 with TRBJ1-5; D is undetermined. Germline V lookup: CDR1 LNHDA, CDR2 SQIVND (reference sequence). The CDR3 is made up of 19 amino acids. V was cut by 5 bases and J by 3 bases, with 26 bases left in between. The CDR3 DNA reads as TGTGCCAGTAGTGGCGCGGCAGCTCGTGAGAGGTGGGACAATCAGCCCCAGCATTTT. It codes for CASSGAAARERWDNQPQHF.

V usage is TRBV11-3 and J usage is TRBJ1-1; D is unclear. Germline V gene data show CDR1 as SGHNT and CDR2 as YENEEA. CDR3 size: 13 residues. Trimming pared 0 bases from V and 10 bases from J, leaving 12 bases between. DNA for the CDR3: TGTGCCAGCAGCTTAGACGAACAGTCAATAGCTTTCTTT. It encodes CASSLDEQSIAFF.

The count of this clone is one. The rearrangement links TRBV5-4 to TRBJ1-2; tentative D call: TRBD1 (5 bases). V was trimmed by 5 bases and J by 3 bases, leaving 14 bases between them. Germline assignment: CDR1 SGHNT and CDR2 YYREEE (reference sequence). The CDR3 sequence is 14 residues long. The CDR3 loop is CASSWAGGDYGYTF. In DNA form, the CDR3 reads TGTGCCAGCAGTTGGGCCGGAGGGGACTATGGCTACACCTTC.

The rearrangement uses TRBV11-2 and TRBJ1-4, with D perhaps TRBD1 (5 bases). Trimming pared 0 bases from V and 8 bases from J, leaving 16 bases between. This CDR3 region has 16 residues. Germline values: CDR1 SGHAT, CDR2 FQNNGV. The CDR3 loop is CASSLDQLGRGEKLFF. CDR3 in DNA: TGTGCCAGCAGCTTAGATCAGTTGGGGCGCGGAGAAAAACTGTTTTTT.

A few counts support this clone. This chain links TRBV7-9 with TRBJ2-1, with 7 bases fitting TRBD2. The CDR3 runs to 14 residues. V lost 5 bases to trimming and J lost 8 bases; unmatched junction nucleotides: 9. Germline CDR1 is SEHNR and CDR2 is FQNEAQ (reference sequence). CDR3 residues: CASSPRDYRDEQFF. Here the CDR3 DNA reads TGTGCCAGCAGCCCCCGGGACTATCGGGATGAGCAGTTCTTC.

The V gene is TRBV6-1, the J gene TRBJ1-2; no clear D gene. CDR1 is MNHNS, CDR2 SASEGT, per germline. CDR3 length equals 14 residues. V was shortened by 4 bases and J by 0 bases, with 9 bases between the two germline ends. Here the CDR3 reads CASSVRPANYGYTF. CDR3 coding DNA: TGTGCCAGCAGTGTGCGTCCTGCTAACTATGGCTACACCTTC.

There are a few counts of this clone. CDR3 amino acids: CASSLSYEGQKLFF. CDR3 sequence (DNA): TGTGCCAGCAGCTTATCGTATGAGGGGCAGAAACTGTTTTTT. This chain joins TRBV7-2 and TRBJ1-4; possibly TRBD1 for D (5 bases). Trimming removed 2 bases at V and 11 bases at J, with 15 bases between. CDR1 SGHTA and CDR2 FQGNSA come from the germline V gene. This CDR3 has 14 residues.

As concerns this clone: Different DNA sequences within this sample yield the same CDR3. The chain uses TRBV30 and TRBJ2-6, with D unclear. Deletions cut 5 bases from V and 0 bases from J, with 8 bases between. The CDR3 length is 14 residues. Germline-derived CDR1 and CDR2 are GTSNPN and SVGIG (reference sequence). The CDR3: CAWGSRSGANVLTF. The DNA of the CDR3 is TGTGCCTGGGGTAGTCGCTCTGGGGCCAACGTCCTGACTTTC. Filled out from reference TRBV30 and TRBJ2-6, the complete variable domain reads SQTIHQWPATLVQPVGSPLSLECTVEGTSNPNLYWYRQAAGRGLQLLFYSVGIGQISSEVPQNLSASRPQDRQFILSSKKLLLSDSGFYLCAWGSRSGANVLTFGAGSRLTVL.

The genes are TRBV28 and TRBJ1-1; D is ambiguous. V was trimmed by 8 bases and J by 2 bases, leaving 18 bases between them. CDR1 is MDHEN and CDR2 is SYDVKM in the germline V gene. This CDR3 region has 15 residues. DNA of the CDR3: TGTGCCAGCTCCCCGGGAGGACTCAGAAACACTGAAGCTTTCTTT. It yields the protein CASSPGGLRNTEAFF. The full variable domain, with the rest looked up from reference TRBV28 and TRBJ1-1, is DVKVTQSSRYLVKRTGEKVFLECVQDMDHENMFWYRQDPGLGLRLIYFSYDVKMKEKGDIPEGYSVSREKKERFSLILESASTNQTSMYLCASSPGGLRNTEAFFGQGTRLTVV.

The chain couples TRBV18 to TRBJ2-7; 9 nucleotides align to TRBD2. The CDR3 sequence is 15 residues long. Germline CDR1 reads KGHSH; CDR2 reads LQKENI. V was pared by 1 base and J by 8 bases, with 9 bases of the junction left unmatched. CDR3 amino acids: CASSPREVAGEQQYF. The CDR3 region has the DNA TGTGCCAGCTCACCACGGGAGGTAGCGGGAGAACAGCAGTACTTC.

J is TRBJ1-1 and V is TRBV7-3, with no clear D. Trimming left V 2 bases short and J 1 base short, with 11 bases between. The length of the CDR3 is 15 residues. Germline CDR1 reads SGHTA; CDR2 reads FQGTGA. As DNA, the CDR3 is TGTGCCAGCAGCTTATTGGGTGGCGCGAACACTGAAGCTTTCTTT. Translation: CASSLLGGANTEAFF. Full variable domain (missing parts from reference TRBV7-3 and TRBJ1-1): GAGVSQTPSNKVTEKGKYVELRCDPISGHTALYWYRQSLGQGPEFLIYFQGTGAADDSGLPNDRFFAVRPEGSVSTLKIQRTERGDSAVYLCASSLLGGANTEAFFGQGTRLTVV.

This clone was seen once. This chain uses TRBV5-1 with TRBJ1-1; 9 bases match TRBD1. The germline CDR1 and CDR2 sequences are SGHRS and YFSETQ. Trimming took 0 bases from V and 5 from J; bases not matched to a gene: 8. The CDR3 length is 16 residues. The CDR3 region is CASSLAPGTGSTEAFF. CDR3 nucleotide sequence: TGCGCCAGCAGCTTGGCTCCCGGGACAGGGTCAACTGAAGCTTTCTTT.

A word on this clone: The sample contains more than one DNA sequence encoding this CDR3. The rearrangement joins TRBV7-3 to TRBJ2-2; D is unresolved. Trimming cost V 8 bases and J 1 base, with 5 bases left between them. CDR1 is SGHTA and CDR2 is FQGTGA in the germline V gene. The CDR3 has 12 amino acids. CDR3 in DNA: TGTGCCAGCTCCCTGAACACCGGGGAGCTGTTTTTT. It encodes CASSLNTGELFF.

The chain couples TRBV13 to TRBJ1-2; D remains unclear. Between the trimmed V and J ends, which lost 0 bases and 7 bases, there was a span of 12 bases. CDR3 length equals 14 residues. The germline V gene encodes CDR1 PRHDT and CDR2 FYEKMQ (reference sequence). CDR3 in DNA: TGTGCCAGCAGCTTAGGAGGGAATACCCGTGGCTACACCTTC. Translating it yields CASSLGGNTRGYTF.

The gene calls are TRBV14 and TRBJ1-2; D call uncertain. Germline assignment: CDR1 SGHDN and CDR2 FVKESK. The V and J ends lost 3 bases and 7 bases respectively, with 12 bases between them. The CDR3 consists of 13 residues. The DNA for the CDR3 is TGTGCCAGCAGCCACGCAACACACAGTGGCTACACCTTC. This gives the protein CASSHATHSGYTF.

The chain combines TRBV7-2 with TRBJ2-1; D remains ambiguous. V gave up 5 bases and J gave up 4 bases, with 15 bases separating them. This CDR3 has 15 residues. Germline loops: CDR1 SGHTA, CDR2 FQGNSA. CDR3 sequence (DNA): TGTGCCAGCAGCGCAATGGGGAAAGGATACAATGAGCAGTTCTTC. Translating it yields CASSAMGKGYNEQFF.

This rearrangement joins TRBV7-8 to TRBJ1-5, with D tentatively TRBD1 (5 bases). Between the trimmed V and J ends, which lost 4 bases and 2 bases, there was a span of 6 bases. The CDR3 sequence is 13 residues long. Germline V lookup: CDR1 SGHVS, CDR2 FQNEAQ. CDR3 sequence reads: CASSWDRNQPQHF. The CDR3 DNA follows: TGTGCCAGCAGCTGGGACCGCAATCAGCCCCAGCATTTT. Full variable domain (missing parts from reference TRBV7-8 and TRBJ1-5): GAGVSQSPRYKVAKRGQDVALRCDPISGHVSLFWYQQALGQGPEFLTYFQNEAQLDKSGLPSDRFFAERPEGSVSTLKIQRTQQEDSAVYLCASSWDRNQPQHFGDGTRLSIL.

CDR3 coding DNA: TGCGCCAGCAGCTTGGAAGGGCGAACGCCCCAGCATTTT. This translates into CASSLEGRTPQHF. The chain couples TRBV5-1 to TRBJ1-5; D unclear. V lost 0 bases to trimming and J lost 9 bases, with 10 bases between them. The germline V gene has CDR1 SGHRS and CDR2 YFSETQ. This CDR3 region has 13 residues. Based on the CDR3 plus reference TRBV5-1 and TRBJ1-5, the full variable domain is KAGVTQTPRYLIKTRGQQVTLSCSPISGHRSVSWYQQTPGQGLQFLFEYFSETQRNKGNFPGRFSGRQFSNSRSEMNVSTLELGDSALYLCASSLEGRTPQHFGDGTRLSIL.

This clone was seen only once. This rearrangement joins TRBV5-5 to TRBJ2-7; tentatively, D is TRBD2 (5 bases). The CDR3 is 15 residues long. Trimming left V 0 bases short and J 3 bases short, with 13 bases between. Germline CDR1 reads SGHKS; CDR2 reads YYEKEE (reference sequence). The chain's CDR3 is CASSLATGRNYEQYF. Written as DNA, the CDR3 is TGTGCCAGCAGCTTGGCCACGGGAAGGAACTACGAGCAGTACTTC.

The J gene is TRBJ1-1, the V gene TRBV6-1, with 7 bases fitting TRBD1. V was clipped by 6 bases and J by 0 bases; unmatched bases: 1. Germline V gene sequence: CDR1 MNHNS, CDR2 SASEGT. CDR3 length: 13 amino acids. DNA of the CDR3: TGTGCCAGCAGGGGACAGATGAACACTGAAGCTTTCTTT. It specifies CASRGQMNTEAFF.

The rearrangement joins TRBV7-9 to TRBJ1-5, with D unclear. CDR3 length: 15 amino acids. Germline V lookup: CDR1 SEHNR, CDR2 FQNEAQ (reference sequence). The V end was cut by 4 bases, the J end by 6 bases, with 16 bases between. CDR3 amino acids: CASSSLKAGGQPQHF. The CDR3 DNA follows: TGTGCCAGCAGCTCCCTAAAGGCAGGAGGTCAGCCCCAGCATTTT.

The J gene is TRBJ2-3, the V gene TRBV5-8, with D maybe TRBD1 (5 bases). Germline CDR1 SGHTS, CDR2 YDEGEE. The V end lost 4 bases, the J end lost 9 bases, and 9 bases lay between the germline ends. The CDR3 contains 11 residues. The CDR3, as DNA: TGTGCCAGCAGCCTCCGACAGACGCAGTATTTT. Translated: CASSLRQTQYF.

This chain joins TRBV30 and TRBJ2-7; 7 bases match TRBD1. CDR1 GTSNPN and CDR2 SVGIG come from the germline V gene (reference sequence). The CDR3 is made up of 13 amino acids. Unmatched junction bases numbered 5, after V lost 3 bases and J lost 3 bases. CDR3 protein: CAWSRGNFYEQYF. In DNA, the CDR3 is TGTGCCTGGAGCAGGGGGAACTTCTACGAGCAGTACTTC. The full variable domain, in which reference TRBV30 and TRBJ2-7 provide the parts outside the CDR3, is SQTIHQWPATLVQPVGSPLSLECTVEGTSNPNLYWYRQAAGRGLQLLFYSVGIGQISSEVPQNLSASRPQDRQFILSSKKLLLSDSGFYLCAWSRGNFYEQYFGPGTRLTVT.

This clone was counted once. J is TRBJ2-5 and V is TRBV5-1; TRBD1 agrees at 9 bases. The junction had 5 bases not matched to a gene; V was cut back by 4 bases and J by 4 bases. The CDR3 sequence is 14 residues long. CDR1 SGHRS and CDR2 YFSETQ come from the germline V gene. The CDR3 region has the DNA TGCGCCAGCAGCCCACAGGGGGCAGGAGAGACCCAGTACTTC. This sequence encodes CASSPQGAGETQYF.